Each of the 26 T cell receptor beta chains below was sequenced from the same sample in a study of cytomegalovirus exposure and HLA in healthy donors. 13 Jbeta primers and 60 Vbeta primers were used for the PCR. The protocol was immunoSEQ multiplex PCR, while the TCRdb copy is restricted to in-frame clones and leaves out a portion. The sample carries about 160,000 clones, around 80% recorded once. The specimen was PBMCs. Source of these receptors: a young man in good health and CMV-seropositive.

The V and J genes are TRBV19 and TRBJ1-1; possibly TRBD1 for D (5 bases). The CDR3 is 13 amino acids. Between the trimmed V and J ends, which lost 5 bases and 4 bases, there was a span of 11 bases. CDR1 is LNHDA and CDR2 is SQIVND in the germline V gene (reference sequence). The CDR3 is CASSPSGGTEAFF. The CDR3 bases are TGTGCCAGTAGTCCCTCGGGGGGCACTGAAGCTTTCTTT.

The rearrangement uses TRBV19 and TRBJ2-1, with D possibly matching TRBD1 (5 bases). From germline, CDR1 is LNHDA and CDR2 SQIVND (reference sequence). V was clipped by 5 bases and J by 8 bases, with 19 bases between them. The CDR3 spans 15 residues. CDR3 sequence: CASSYPSTATDEQFF. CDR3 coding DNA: TGTGCCAGTAGTTACCCGTCGACAGCGACGGATGAGCAGTTCTTC.

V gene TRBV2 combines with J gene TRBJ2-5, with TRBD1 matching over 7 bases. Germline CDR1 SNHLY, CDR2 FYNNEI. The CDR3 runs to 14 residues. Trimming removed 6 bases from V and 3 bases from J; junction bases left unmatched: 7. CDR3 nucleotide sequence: TGTGCCAGCAGCCCCGGGACAGCAAAAGAGACCCAGTACTTC. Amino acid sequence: CASSPGTAKETQYF.

This CDR3 reads CASRPVGGGSYEQYF. The CDR3 DNA is TGTGCCAGCAGACCAGTTGGGGGGGGTTCCTACGAGCAGTACTTC. The rearrangement uses TRBV27 and TRBJ2-5, with TRBD2 matching over 7 bases. The J call may be mistaken, given a closer DNA end match to TRBJ2-7. The length of the CDR3 is 15 residues. Germline V gene lookup returns CDR1 MNHEY and CDR2 SMNVEV (reference sequence).

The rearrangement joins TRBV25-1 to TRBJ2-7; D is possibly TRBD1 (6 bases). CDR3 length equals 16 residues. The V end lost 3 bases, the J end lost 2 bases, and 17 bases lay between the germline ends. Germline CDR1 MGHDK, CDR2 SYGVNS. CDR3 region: CASSDLPGHTTYEQYF. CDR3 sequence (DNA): TGTGCCAGCAGTGATCTTCCGGGACACACAACCTACGAGCAGTACTTC.

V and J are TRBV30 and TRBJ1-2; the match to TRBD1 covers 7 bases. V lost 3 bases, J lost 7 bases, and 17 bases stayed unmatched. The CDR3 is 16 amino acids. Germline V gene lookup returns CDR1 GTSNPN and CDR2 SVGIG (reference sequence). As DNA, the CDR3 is TGTGCCTGGAGAGGACCCCTGACAGGGAAAACTGGTGGCTACACCTTC. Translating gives CAWRGPLTGKTGGYTF.

CDR3 region: CSATGRETQYF. The CDR3, as DNA: TGCAGTGCTACCGGGAGGGAGACCCAGTACTTC. This chain uses TRBV20-1 with TRBJ2-5; 7 bases line up with TRBD2. This CDR3 contains 11 residues. V dropped 4 bases and J dropped 5; count of bases not matched to a gene: 1. CDR1 and CDR2 (germline): DFQATT, SNEGSKA (reference sequence).

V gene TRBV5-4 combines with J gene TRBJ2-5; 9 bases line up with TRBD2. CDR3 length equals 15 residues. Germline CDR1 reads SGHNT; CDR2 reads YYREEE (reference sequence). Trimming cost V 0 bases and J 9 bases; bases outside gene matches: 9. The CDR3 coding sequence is TGTGCCAGCAGCTTGGGATGGCGGGGGGGCGGGGCCCAGTACTTC. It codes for CASSLGWRGGGAQYF.

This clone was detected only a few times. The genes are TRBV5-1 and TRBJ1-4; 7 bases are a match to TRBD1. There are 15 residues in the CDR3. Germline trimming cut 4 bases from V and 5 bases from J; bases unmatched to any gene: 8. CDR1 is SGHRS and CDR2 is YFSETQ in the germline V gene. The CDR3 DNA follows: TGCGCCAGCAGCGGGGACAGAAGCTCAAATGAAAAACTGTTTTTT. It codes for CASSGDRSSNEKLFF.

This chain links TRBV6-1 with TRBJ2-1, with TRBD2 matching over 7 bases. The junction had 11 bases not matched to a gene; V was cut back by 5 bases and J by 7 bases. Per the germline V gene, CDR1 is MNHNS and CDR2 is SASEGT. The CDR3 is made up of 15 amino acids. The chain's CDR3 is CASSLTAGTGNEQFF. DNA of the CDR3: TGTGCCAGCAGTCTTACAGCGGGAACGGGGAATGAGCAGTTCTTC.

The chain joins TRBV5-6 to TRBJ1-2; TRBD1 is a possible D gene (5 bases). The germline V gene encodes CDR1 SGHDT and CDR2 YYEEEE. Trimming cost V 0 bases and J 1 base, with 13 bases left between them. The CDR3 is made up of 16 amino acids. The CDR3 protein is CASSLALTAYNYGYTF. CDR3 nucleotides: TGTGCCAGCAGCTTGGCCTTGACAGCCTATAACTATGGCTACACCTTC.

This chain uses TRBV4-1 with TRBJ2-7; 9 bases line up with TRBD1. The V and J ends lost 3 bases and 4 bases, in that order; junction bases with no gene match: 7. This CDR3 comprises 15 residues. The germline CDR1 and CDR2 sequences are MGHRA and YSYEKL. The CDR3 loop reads CASSQAPGTGYEQYF. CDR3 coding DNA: TGCGCCAGCAGCCAGGCCCCCGGGACAGGGTACGAGCAGTACTTC.

CDR3 sequence: CASTLAGLAGLGANVLTF. The CDR3 nucleotides are TGTGCCAGCACTCTAGCGGGTCTAGCAGGGCTCGGGGCCAACGTCCTGACTTTC. The gene calls are TRBV7-2 and TRBJ2-6, with 8 bases fitting TRBD2. V dropped 7 bases and J dropped 4; count of bases not matched to a gene: 15. The CDR3 sequence is 18 residues long. Germline assignment: CDR1 SGHTA and CDR2 FQGNSA.

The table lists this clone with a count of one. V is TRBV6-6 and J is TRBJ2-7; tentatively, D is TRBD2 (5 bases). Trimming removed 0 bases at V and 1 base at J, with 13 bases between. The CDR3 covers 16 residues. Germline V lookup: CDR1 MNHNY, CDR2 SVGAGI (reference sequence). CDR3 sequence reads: CASSYSLTSLSYEQYF. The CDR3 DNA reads TGTGCCAGCAGTTACTCTCTCACTAGTTTGTCCTACGAGCAGTACTTC.

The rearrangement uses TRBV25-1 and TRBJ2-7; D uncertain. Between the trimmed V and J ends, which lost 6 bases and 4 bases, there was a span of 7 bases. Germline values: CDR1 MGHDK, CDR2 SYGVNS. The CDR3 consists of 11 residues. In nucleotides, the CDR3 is TGTGCCAGCAGCGGAGTTTACGAGCAGTACTTC. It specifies CASSGVYEQYF.

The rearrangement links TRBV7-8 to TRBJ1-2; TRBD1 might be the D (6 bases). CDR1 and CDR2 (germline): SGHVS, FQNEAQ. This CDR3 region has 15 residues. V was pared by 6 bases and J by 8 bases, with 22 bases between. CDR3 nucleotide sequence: TGTGCCAGCAGTAATAAAGGGACACCCGAATTGGGCTACACCTTC. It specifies CASSNKGTPELGYTF.

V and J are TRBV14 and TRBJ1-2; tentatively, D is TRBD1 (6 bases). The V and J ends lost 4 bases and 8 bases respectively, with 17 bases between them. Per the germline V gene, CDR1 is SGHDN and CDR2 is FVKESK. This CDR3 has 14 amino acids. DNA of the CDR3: TGTGCCAGCAGCCCGCAGGGGATCGCGTGGGGCTACACCTTC. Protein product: CASSPQGIAWGYTF.

The CDR3 is CASSQTAPNYGYTF. DNA of the CDR3: TGTGCCAGCAGCCAAACAGCTCCTAACTATGGCTACACCTTC. This rearrangement joins TRBV14 to TRBJ1-2; no reliable D call. V gave up 2 bases and J gave up 0 bases, with 7 bases separating them. This CDR3 is 14 amino acids long. Germline CDR1 and CDR2: SGHDN and FVKESK.

The CDR3 coding sequence is TGCGCCAGCAGCTTGGGAGCGGGAGGGCCGTCGAGAGAGCAGTACTTC. Its translation is CASSLGAGGPSREQYF. The rearrangement links TRBV5-1 to TRBJ2-7, with TRBD2 identical over 10 bases. J gave up 7 bases and V 0 bases, and 10 bases lay outside the gene matches. In germline, CDR1 is SGHRS, CDR2 YFSETQ. CDR3 length: 16 residues.

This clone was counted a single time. CDR3: CASSFAGQGGQETQYF. CDR3 nucleotide sequence: TGTGCCAGCAGCTTTGCTGGACAGGGGGGTCAAGAGACCCAGTACTTC. V and J are TRBV7-3 and TRBJ2-5; 10 bases fit TRBD1. The germline V gene has CDR1 SGHTA and CDR2 FQGTGA. CDR3 size: 16 residues. Trimming cost V 3 bases and J 2 bases; bases outside gene matches: 6.

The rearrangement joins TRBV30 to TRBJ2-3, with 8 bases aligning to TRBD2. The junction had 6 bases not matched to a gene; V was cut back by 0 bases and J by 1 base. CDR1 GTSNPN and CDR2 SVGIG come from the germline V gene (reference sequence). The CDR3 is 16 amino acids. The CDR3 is CAWSVLPAGGTDTQYF. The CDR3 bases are TGTGCCTGGAGTGTACTCCCAGCGGGGGGCACAGATACGCAGTATTTT. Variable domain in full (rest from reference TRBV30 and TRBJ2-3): SQTIHQWPATLVQPVGSPLSLECTVEGTSNPNLYWYRQAAGRGLQLLFYSVGIGQISSEVPQNLSASRPQDRQFILSSKKLLLSDSGFYLCAWSVLPAGGTDTQYFGPGTRLTVL.

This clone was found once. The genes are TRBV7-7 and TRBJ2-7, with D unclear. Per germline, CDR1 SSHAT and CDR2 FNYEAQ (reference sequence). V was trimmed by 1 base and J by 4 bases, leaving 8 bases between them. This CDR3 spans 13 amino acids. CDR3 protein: CASSLGPQYEQYF. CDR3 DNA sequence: TGTGCCAGCAGCTTAGGTCCACAATACGAGCAGTACTTC.

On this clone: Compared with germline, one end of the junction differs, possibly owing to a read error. The CDR3 spells CASSLDSTYEQYF. DNA for the CDR3: TGTGCCAGCAGTTTAGATTCCACCTACGAGCAGTACTTC. J is TRBJ2-7 and V is TRBV11-2; D uncertain. Germline values: CDR1 SGHAT, CDR2 FQNNGV. This CDR3 comprises 13 residues.

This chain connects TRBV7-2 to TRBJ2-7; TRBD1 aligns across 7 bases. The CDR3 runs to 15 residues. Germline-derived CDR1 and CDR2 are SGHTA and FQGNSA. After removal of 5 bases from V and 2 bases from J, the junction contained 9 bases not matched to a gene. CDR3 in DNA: TGTGCCAGCAGCCCCGTGACAGGGACCGCCTACGAGCAGTACTTC. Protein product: CASSPVTGTAYEQYF.

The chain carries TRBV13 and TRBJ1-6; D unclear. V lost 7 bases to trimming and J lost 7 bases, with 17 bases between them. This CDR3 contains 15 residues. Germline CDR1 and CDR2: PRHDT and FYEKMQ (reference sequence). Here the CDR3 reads CASTLSMAGNSPLHF. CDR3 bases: TGTGCCAGCACCCTTAGTATGGCGGGGAATTCACCCCTCCACTTT. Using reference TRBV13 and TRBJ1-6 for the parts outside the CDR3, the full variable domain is AAGVIQSPRHLIKEKRETATLKCYPIPRHDTVYWYQQGPGQDPQFLISFYEKMQSDKGSIPDRFSAQQFSDYHSELNMSSLELGDSALYFCASTLSMAGNSPLHFGNGTRLTVT.

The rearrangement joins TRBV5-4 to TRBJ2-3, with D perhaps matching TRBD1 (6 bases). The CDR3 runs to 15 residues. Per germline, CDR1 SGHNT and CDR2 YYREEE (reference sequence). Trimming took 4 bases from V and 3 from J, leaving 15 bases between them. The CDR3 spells CASSQQGWKTDTQYF. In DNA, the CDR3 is TGTGCCAGCAGCCAACAGGGTTGGAAGACAGATACGCAGTATTTT.